A single sample gave rise to the 18 T cell receptor beta chains below, sequenced in a study of human T cells and chemical hapten exposure. TCRdb reanalysed the RACE reads using MiXCR and keeps one entry per CDR3 protein. Of about 290,000 distinct CDR3 sequences listed, approximately 8% are singletons. The sample's time point: pre-sensitization, week 0. Treatment in this sample: therapeutic diphenylcyclopropenone sensitization with weekly scalp DPC. Here the sequenced sample was whole blood, taken in connection with sensitization to the hapten diphenylcyclopropenone (DPC). The source is a man aged 18 to 35 with alopecia areata. Some clones in this sample may be carry-over from other donors' samples.

This clonotype has ten or more counts. This chain uses TRBV4-2 with TRBJ1-3, with D possibly being TRBD1 (6 bases). V dropped 5 bases and J dropped 4 bases, with 9 bases sitting between them. In germline, CDR1 is LGHNA, CDR2 YNFKEQ. The CDR3 has 13 residues. The CDR3 protein is CASSTDRGNTIYF. CDR3 coding DNA: TGTGCCAGCAGCACAGACAGGGGAAACACCATATATTTT.

This clonotype was counted a few times. The chain recombines TRBV20-1 with TRBJ1-5, with D unclear. The CDR3 loop spans 13 amino acids. Germline V gene sequence: CDR1 DFQATT, CDR2 SNEGSKA (reference sequence). Trimming left V 4 bases short and J 5 bases short, with 12 bases between. CDR3 loop: CSATDVVDQPQHF. CDR3 nucleotides: TGCAGTGCTACGGATGTCGTGGATCAGCCCCAGCATTTT.

This clonotype was counted only a few times. The rearrangement links TRBV5-1 to TRBJ2-1; no firm D call. Germline assignment: CDR1 SGHRS and CDR2 YFSETQ. The CDR3 is made up of 16 amino acids. V was shortened by 1 base and J by 1 base, with 12 bases between the two germline ends. The CDR3 sequence is CASSLTTTTSYNEQFF. In DNA, the CDR3 is TGCGCCAGCAGCTTGACTACTACTACTTCCTACAATGAGCAGTTCTTC.

The rearrangement links TRBV27 to TRBJ2-1; D perhaps matches TRBD2 (5 bases). Trimming took off 5 bases at V and 15 bases at J, with 20 bases between the two ends. This CDR3 region has 13 residues. Looked up from germline, CDR1 is MNHEY and CDR2 is SMNVEV (reference sequence). The CDR3 loop is CASSPTPAPGGFF. In DNA, the CDR3 is TGTGCCAGCAGTCCTACACCCGCACCCGGAGGGTTCTTC.

This clonotype was detected a few times. The V and J genes are TRBV29-1 and TRBJ1-1; 7 positions match TRBD1. Losses at the gene ends were 6 bases for V and 4 bases for J; bases not matched to a gene: 5. This CDR3 contains 12 residues. Germline CDR1 and CDR2: SQVTM and ANQGSEA. The CDR3 here is CSVNRGTTEAFF. The DNA for the CDR3 is TGCAGCGTCAACAGGGGAACCACTGAAGCTTTCTTT.

This clonotype came up a few times. The CDR3 nucleotides are TGTGCCAGCAGCCAAGGGACTAGCGGGGGTTCGCCCAAAAACATTCAGTACTTC. Encoded protein: CASSQGTSGGSPKNIQYF. V is TRBV3-1 and J is TRBJ2-4; 13 nucleotides agree with TRBD2. V trimming: 1 base; J trimming: 2 bases; junction bases outside the gene matches: 5. The CDR3 extends over 18 amino acids. Germline V CDR1 and CDR2: LGHDT, YNNKEL (reference sequence).

The rearrangement links TRBV4-3 to TRBJ2-6, with D unclear. V gave up 1 base and J gave up 0 bases, with 4 bases separating them. The germline V gene encodes CDR1 LGHNA and CDR2 YSLEER. This CDR3 contains 15 residues. The CDR3 DNA reads TGCGCCAGCAGCCAAGCTCCCTCTGGGGCCAACGTCCTGACTTTC. Amino acids: CASSQAPSGANVLTF.

The chain uses TRBV12-3 or TRBV12-4 and TRBJ1-2; tentative D call: TRBD1 (6 bases). V lost 5 bases, J lost 10 bases, and 20 bases lay in between. This CDR3 comprises 14 residues. CDR3 in DNA: TGTGCCAGCAGTCCCCAACAGGGTCTTTCCGTCTACACCTTC. Its translation is CASSPQQGLSVYTF.

The chain is built from TRBV12-5 and TRBJ2-3; 9 nucleotides agree with TRBD1. Per germline, CDR1 LGHNT and CDR2 FRNRAP. V gave up 1 base and J gave up 6 bases; unmatched junction bases: 8. CDR3 length: 16 amino acids. The CDR3 protein is CASGLGNRGLTDTQYF. The CDR3 coding sequence is TGTGCTAGTGGTTTGGGAAACAGGGGGCTTACTGATACGCAGTATTTT.

The rearrangement links TRBV24-1 to TRBJ2-3, with a possible D match to TRBD1 (6 bases). The V gene lost 4 bases and the J gene lost 4 bases, with 11 bases spanning the gap. Germline CDR1 reads KGHDR; CDR2 reads SFDVKD. The CDR3 extends over 14 amino acids. CDR3: CATSDSPGADTQYF. The CDR3 coding sequence is TGTGCCACCAGTGACTCCCCAGGGGCAGATACGCAGTATTTT.

Concerning this clonotype itself: A read error may explain this, as a much larger clone is one base away. The V call is TRBV10-3, the J call TRBJ2-1; D gene ambiguous. The CDR3 has 16 amino acids. Germline lookup yields CDR1 ENHRY and CDR2 SYGVKD. Trimming pared 0 bases from V and 3 bases from J, leaving 12 bases between. CDR3 residues: CAISESFVHFYNEQFF. The CDR3 DNA reads as TGTGCCATCAGTGAGTCCTTTGTGCACTTCTACAATGAGCAGTTCTTC.

The rearrangement links TRBV29-1 to TRBJ1-2, with 9 nucleotides matching TRBD1. Germline V gene lookup returns CDR1 SQVTM and CDR2 ANQGSEA. V lost 6 bases to trimming and J lost 4 bases; unmatched junction nucleotides: 6. This CDR3 comprises 13 residues. In nucleotides, the CDR3 is TGCAGCGTGCAGACAGGGGGTATCTATGGCTACACCTTC. Amino acid sequence: CSVQTGGIYGYTF.

This clonotype came up many times. The rearrangement joins TRBV12-3 or TRBV12-4 to TRBJ1-3, with a weak D call TRBD1 (6 bases). There are 15 residues in the CDR3. The V end was cut by 3 bases, the J end by 1 base, with 10 bases between. The CDR3: CASSLGRGSGNTIYF. The DNA for the CDR3 is TGTGCCAGCAGTTTGGGCAGGGGTTCTGGAAACACCATATATTTT.

The V call is TRBV18, the J call TRBJ2-2, with 7 bases lining up with TRBD1. The CDR3 runs to 16 residues. V lost 8 bases and J lost 6; bases outside the gene matches: 15. Germline CDR1 is KGHSH and CDR2 is LQKENI. The CDR3 DNA follows: TGTGCCAGCACATCGTCTAGACAGGGCGTATCCGGGGAGCTGTTTTTT. Translating gives CASTSSRQGVSGELFF.

This clonotype appeared many times. The chain links TRBV4-3 to TRBJ2-5; 10 positions agree with TRBD2. The CDR3 has 17 amino acids. Per germline, CDR1 LGHNA and CDR2 YSLEER. V was clipped by 0 bases and J by 1 base; unmatched bases: 5. CDR3 sequence: CASSQDLVAGGQETQYF. The DNA of the CDR3 is TGCGCCAGCAGCCAAGATCTCGTAGCGGGGGGCCAAGAGACCCAGTACTTC.

The chain is built from TRBV28 and TRBJ2-7, with 9 bases that match TRBD1. CDR1 is MDHEN, CDR2 SYDVKM, per germline. V trimming: 7 bases; J trimming: 0 bases; junction bases outside the gene matches: 13. The CDR3 loop spans 17 amino acids. CDR3 nucleotide sequence: TGTGCCAGCACCAAGGGGACAGGGTGGCCCATCTCCTACGAGCAGTACTTC. Its protein product is CASTKGTGWPISYEQYF. Combining the CDR3 with reference TRBV28 and TRBJ2-7 gives the whole variable domain DVKVTQSSRYLVKRTGEKVFLECVQDMDHENMFWYRQDPGLGLRLIYFSYDVKMKEKGDIPEGYSVSREKKERFSLILESASTNQTSMYLCASTKGTGWPISYEQYFGPGTRLTVT.

This clonotype was seen at least ten times. The chain couples TRBV15 to TRBJ1-1; no definite D call. The germline V and J ends were trimmed by 0 bases and 1 base, with 18 bases remaining between them. From germline, CDR1 is LNHNV and CDR2 YYDKDF (reference sequence). This CDR3 has 18 residues. DNA of the CDR3: TGTGCCACCAGCAGAGACGTCTTTGAGGGTGTAGGGAACACTGAAGCTTTCTTT. Protein: CATSRDVFEGVGNTEAFF.

This clonotype was seen more than once but under ten times. The chain has TRBV7-9 and TRBJ1-1, with D possibly being TRBD1 (6 bases). V lost 2 bases and J lost 11, with 21 bases in between. Germline CDR1 is SEHNR and CDR2 is FQNEAQ (reference sequence). The CDR3 is 15 amino acids. CDR3 in DNA: TGTGCCAGCAGCTTATCCCGTGGAGGGGGAGGTGGTGCTTTCTTT. Its protein is CASSLSRGGGGGAFF.